This is a list of T cell receptor beta chains from one sample in a study of brain T cells in children with intractable seizures. Profiled with immunoSEQ multiplex PCR; TCRdb holds only in-frame clones, not every one. This table holds roughly 110,000 clones, approximately 94% found once. The source was peripheral blood, collected at surgery. Receptors originate from a boy under two years old with hemimegalencephaly and intractable seizures. CDR3s include the opening cysteine and the closing phenylalanine or tryptophan. The D gene is left open where the match is weak. Part of the rows lack a size; the others show once, few, many or a class for expanded clones.

clone size,J gene,V gene,D gene,CDR3 protein,CDR3 DNA
.,TRBJ1-1,TRBV7-9,.,CASSFAPVSNTEAFF,TGTGCCAGCAGCTTCGCTCCCGTTTCGAACACTGAAGCTTTCTTT
once,TRBJ1-5,TRBV5-6,TRBD1,CASSRQGRLPQHF,TGTGCCAGCAGCCGACAGGGGAGGCTGCCCCAGCATTTT
.,TRBJ2-2,TRBV5-1,.,CASSFGSNTGELFF,TGCGCCAGCAGCTTCGGGTCGAACACCGGGGAGCTGTTTTTT
few,TRBJ2-7,TRBV7-9,TRBD1,CASSFFPIQGATGEQYF,TGTGCCAGCAGCTTTTTCCCTATACAGGGGGCGACGGGTGAGCAGTACTTC
few,TRBJ1-1,TRBV6-5,.,CASSRLNTEAFF,TGTGCCAGCAGCCGTTTGAACACTGAAGCTTTCTTT
.,TRBJ2-5,TRBV5-6,.,CASSLPGLAGETQYF,TGTGCCAGCAGCCTGCCGGGGCTAGCTGGGGAGACCCAGTACTTC
.,TRBJ2-3,TRBV5-5,.,CASSLYTDTQYF,TGTGCCAGCAGCCTATACACAGATACGCAGTATTTT
.,TRBJ2-5,TRBV3-1/TRBV3-2,.,CASSQGGAEETQYF,TGTGCCAGCAGCCAGGGGGGGGCAGAAGAGACCCAGTACTTC
.,TRBJ2-7,TRBV25-1,.,CASSVGSTYEQYF,TGTGCCAGCAGTGTTGGGTCCACCTACGAGCAGTACTTC
once,TRBJ1-1,TRBV27,TRBD1,CASSLLDRADTEAFF,TGTGCCAGCAGTTTATTGGACAGGGCGGACACTGAAGCTTTCTTT
.,TRBJ2-5,TRBV5-3,.,CARSADGGGETQYF,TGTGCCAGAAGCGCAGACGGGGGTGGGGAGACCCAGTACTTC
few,TRBJ1-5,TRBV7-4,TRBD1,CASSLRQGNQPQHF,TGTGCCAGCAGCCTCAGACAGGGAAATCAGCCCCAGCATTTT
.,TRBJ2-7,TRBV12-3/TRBV12-4,.,CASSRSRTYEQYF,TGTGCCAGCAGCAGGAGTAGAACGTACGAGCAGTACTTC
.,TRBJ2-5,TRBV4-1,TRBD2,CASSNDRLGGSGRPDQETQYF,TGCGCCAGCAGCAATGATCGCCTCGGGGGAAGCGGGAGGCCGGATCAAGAGACCCAGTACTTC
.,TRBJ2-3,TRBV11-3,TRBD2,CANLAGGRTDTQYF,TGTGCCAATCTAGCGGGAGGTCGCACAGATACGCAGTATTTT
.,TRBJ2-1,TRBV27,.,CASRERRGGGQFF,TGTGCCAGCAGGGAGAGGAGGGGGGGAGGGCAGTTCTTC
.,TRBJ2-1,TRBV6-6,TRBD2,CASSYSKLAGYNEQFF,TGTGCCAGCAGTTACTCGAAACTAGCGGGATACAATGAGCAGTTCTTC
.,TRBJ2-7,TRBV19,.,CASSIFRTSLEQYF,TGTGCCAGTAGTATCTTTAGGACCAGTCTCGAGCAGTACTTC
.,TRBJ1-3,TRBV28,.,CASSWIEGSGNTIYF,TGTGCCAGCAGTTGGATAGAGGGCTCTGGAAACACCATATATTTT
.,TRBJ1-3,TRBV4-2,TRBD1,CASSQARTGAGNTIYF,TGTGCCAGCAGCCAAGCCAGGACAGGGGCCGGAAACACCATATATTTT
.,TRBJ2-1,TRBV25-1,.,CASSEDLAYNEQFF,TGTGCCAGCAGTGAAGATCTAGCCTACAATGAGCAGTTCTTC
.,TRBJ1-6,TRBV5-1,.,CASSLTGSPLHF,TGCGCCAGCAGCCTCACAGGTTCACCCCTCCACTTT
once,TRBJ2-1,TRBV7-6,TRBD2,CASSLRTSGRGINEQFF,TGTGCCAGCAGCTTAAGGACCAGCGGGAGGGGGATCAATGAGCAGTTCTTC
.,TRBJ1-6,TRBV28,.,CASSLRGSPLHF,TGTGCCAGCAGTTTACGAGGGTCACCCCTCCACTTT
.,TRBJ2-5,TRBV2,.,CASSEEQYATQYF,TGTGCCAGCAGTGAAGAACAGTACGCGACCCAGTACTTC
.,TRBJ2-3,TRBV29-1,TRBD2,CSVLGTSGRTDTQYF,TGCAGCGTTCTTGGGACTAGCGGGAGAACAGATACGCAGTATTTT
.,TRBJ2-3,TRBV24-1,TRBD1,CATSDFSGQGTDTQYF,TGTGCCACCAGTGATTTTTCGGGACAGGGCACAGATACGCAGTATTTT
.,TRBJ1-4,TRBV2,.,CASSEAFSVIPEKLFF,TGTGCCAGCAGTGAAGCTTTCTCGGTCATCCCGGAAAAACTGTTTTTT
.,TRBJ1-2,TRBV3-1/TRBV3-2,.,CASSQGGANYGYTF,TGTGCCAGCAGCCAAGGGGGAGCGAACTATGGCTACACCTTC
.,TRBJ2-1,TRBV2,.,CASRSIDEQFF,TGTGCCAGCAGGAGTATCGATGAGCAGTTCTTC
once,TRBJ1-2,TRBV5-4,TRBD1,CASSLARTGNYGYTF,TGTGCCAGCAGCTTGGCGAGGACAGGGAACTATGGCTACACCTTC
.,TRBJ2-3,TRBV9,.,CASTPGGASTDTQYF,TGTGCCAGCACCCCAGGGGGGGCTAGCACAGATACGCAGTATTTT
few,TRBJ1-3,TRBV27,.,CASRDTSRSTIYF,TGTGCCAGTAGGGACACCTCCCGAAGCACCATATATTTT
.,TRBJ2-7,TRBV10-3,.,CAISEYVSASYEQYF,TGTGCCATCAGTGAGTACGTTAGCGCCTCCTACGAGCAGTACTTC
.,TRBJ1-1,TRBV23-1,TRBD1,CASSPGQGEAFF,TGCGCCAGCAGTCCGGGACAGGGGGAAGCTTTCTTT
.,TRBJ1-5,TRBV24-1,.,CATSNPSQPQHF,TGTGCCACCAGTAACCCATCTCAGCCCCAGCATTTT
.,TRBJ2-7,TRBV7-8,.,CASSWEPGYEQYF,TGTGCCAGCAGCTGGGAGCCCGGCTACGAGCAGTACTTC
.,TRBJ2-7,TRBV30,TRBD1,CAWSAPGQGAHEQYF,TGTGCCTGGAGCGCTCCGGGACAGGGGGCCCACGAGCAGTACTTC
.,TRBJ2-5,TRBV19,.,CASRRVGQETQYF,TGTGCCAGTAGACGGGTAGGGCAAGAGACCCAGTACTTC
.,TRBJ2-7,TRBV2,TRBD1,CASAPEGQGRNEQYF,TGTGCCAGCGCCCCGGAGGGACAGGGTCGCAACGAGCAGTACTTC
once,TRBJ1-3,TRBV15,.,CATSRPPLGGGNTIYF,TGTGCCACCAGCAGACCTCCCCTGGGGGGAGGAAACACCATATATTTT
.,TRBJ1-1,TRBV6-2/TRBV6-3,.,CASSYGRVGPSMNTEAFF,TGTGCCAGCAGTTACGGTAGGGTGGGTCCATCCATGAACACTGAAGCTTTCTTT
.,TRBJ1-2,TRBV5-1,.,CASSLGSGWVDGYTF,TGCGCCAGCAGCTTGGGATCCGGGTGGGTGGATGGCTACACCTTC
.,TRBJ2-3,TRBV7-3,.,CASGGDTQYF,TGTGCCAGCGGCGGGGATACGCAGTATTTT
.,TRBJ2-7,TRBV7-9,TRBD2,CASSGGTSGPSYEQYF,TGTGCCAGCAGCGGCGGGACTAGCGGCCCCTCCTACGAGCAGTACTTC
.,TRBJ2-1,TRBV2,.,CASSKTGSYNEQFF,TGTGCCAGCAGTAAGACAGGCTCCTACAATGAGCAGTTCTTC
.,TRBJ1-3,TRBV21-1,.,CASSARGFYSGNTIYF,TGTGCCAGCAGCGCCAGGGGCTTCTACTCTGGAAACACCATATATTTT
.,TRBJ1-2,TRBV5-4,TRBD1,CASSAQGAYGYTF,TGTGCCAGCAGCGCACAGGGGGCTTATGGCTACACCTTC
.,TRBJ2-7,TRBV7-9,TRBD1,CASSLVLGQGTYEQYF,TGTGCCAGCAGCTTAGTTTTGGGACAGGGGACCTACGAGCAGTACTTC
.,TRBJ2-7,TRBV13,TRBD2,CASSLTSGSDEQYF,TGTGCCAGCAGCTTGACTAGCGGGAGTGATGAGCAGTACTTC
.,TRBJ2-3,TRBV7-8,TRBD2,CASSSKLAGVADTQYF,TGTGCCAGCAGCTCGAAGCTAGCGGGAGTGGCGGATACGCAGTATTTT
.,TRBJ2-2,TRBV5-5,.,CASSRPLTAANTGELFF,TGTGCCAGCAGCCGCCCCCTGACTGCGGCGAACACCGGGGAGCTGTTTTTT
.,TRBJ1-5,TRBV5-1,.,CASSLEGLGDQPQHF,TGCGCCAGCAGCTTGGAGGGTCTCGGCGATCAGCCCCAGCATTTT
.,TRBJ1-3,TRBV6-5,.,CASSPTRGRNTIYF,TGTGCCAGCAGCCCAACCCGGGGGAGGAACACCATATATTTT
.,TRBJ2-5,TRBV7-2,TRBD2,CASGSGGFVATQYF,TGTGCCAGCGGGTCGGGAGGGTTCGTAGCGACCCAGTACTTC
.,TRBJ2-1,TRBV5-5,.,CASSPPLQYTYNEQFF,TGTGCCAGCAGTCCCCCGCTGCAGTATACTTACAATGAGCAGTTCTTC
.,TRBJ1-5,TRBV5-6,.,CASSLYGAGSNQPQHF,TGTGCCAGCAGCTTATACGGGGCAGGCAGCAATCAGCCCCAGCATTTT
.,TRBJ2-7,TRBV3-1/TRBV3-2,TRBD2,CASSRLAGGGYEQYF,TGTGCCAGCAGTCGACTAGCGGGAGGGGGCTACGAGCAGTACTTC
.,TRBJ2-3,TRBV11-2,TRBD1,CASSSEGQIPDTQYF,TGTGCCAGCAGCTCAGAGGGACAGATCCCAGATACGCAGTATTTT